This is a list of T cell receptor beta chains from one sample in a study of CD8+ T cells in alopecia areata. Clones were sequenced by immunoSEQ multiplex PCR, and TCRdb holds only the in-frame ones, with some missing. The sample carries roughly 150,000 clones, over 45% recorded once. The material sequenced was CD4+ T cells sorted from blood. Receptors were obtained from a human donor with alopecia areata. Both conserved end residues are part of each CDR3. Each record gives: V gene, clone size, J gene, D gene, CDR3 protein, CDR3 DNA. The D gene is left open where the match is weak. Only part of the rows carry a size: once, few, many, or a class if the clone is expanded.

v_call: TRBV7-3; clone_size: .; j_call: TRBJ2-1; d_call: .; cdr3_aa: CASSPGSYNEQFF; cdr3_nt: TGTGCCAGCAGCCCCGGCTCCTACAATGAGCAGTTCTTC
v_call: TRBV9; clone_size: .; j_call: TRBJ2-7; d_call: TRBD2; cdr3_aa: CASSETGLANYEQYF; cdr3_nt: TGTGCCAGCAGCGAGACCGGACTAGCTAACTACGAGCAGTACTTC
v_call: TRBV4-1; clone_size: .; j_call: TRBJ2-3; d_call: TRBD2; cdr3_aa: CASSQYSGRTDTQYF; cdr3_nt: TGCGCCAGCAGCCAATATAGCGGGAGAACAGATACGCAGTATTTT
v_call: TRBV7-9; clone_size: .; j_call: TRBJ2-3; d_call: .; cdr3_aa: CASSRPPSGVGTDTQYF; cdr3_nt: TGTGCCAGCAGCCGCCCCCCCTCGGGAGTGGGGACAGATACGCAGTATTTT
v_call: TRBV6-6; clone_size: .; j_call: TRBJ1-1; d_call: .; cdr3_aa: CASSRGGMNTEAFF; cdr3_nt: TGTGCCAGCAGTCGGGGGGGAATGAACACTGAAGCTTTCTTT
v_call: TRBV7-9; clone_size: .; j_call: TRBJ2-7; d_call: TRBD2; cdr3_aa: CASSLVPGEGGTYEQYF; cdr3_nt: TGTGCCAGCAGCTTAGTACCCGGAGAGGGAGGGACCTACGAGCAGTACTTC
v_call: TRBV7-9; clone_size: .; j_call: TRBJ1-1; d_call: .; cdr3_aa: CASSFYREVGTTEAFF; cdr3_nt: TGTGCCAGCAGCTTCTACAGGGAGGTGGGGACCACTGAAGCTTTCTTT
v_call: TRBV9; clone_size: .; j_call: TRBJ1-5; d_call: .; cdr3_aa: CASSVVVSVYQPQHF; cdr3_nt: TGTGCCAGCAGCGTAGTAGTCAGCGTCTATCAGCCCCAGCATTTT
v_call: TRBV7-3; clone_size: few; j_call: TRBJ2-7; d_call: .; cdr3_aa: CASSPIPGTAGEQYF; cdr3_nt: TGTGCCAGCAGCCCCATTCCGGGAACGGCGGGAGAGCAGTACTTC
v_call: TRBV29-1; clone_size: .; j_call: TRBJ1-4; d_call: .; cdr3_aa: CSVGGLNEKLFF; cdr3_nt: TGCAGCGTTGGGGGGCTTAATGAAAAACTGTTTTTT
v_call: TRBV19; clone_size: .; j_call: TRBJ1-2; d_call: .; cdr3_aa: CASSMLSRDGYTF; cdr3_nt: TGTGCCAGTAGTATGTTAAGTCGGGATGGCTACACCTTC